The following is a T cell receptor (beta chain) sequence with its context. Its specificity is unknown. The sample is drawn from a study of cytomegalovirus exposure and HLA in healthy donors. Whole-study results and caveats: TCR beta chains associated with HLA were, in a later analysis, more clonally expanded than equally common others. By a later analysis, the bulk of CMV-associated TCR beta chains appeared HLA-restricted. The authors judged a highly shared variant cluster likely a sequencing artifact. TCR beta V segments were, for the most part, productive about 87% or about 30% of the time in an earlier analysis.

The CDR3 runs 18 residues. Trimming took 4 bases from V and 2 from J; bases not matched to a gene: 6. The germline gives CDR1 SEHNR, CDR2 FQNEAQ (reference sequence). Researchers ran the PCR with 60 Vbeta and 13 Jbeta primers. Measured with immunoSEQ multiplex PCR; TCRdb has only the in-frame clones, and not every one. The data contain 150,000 or so clones, 75% to 90% of them singletons. This TCR came from a male donor in good health and CMV-seropositive. The specimen sequenced was PBMCs. J is TRBJ2-1 and V is TRBV7-9; 15 bases align to TRBD2. In DNA, the CDR3 is TGTGCCAGCAGCTCCGGGGGACTAGCGGGAGGACCCTACAATGAGCAGTTCTTC. Its protein is CASSSGGLAGGPYNEQFF.